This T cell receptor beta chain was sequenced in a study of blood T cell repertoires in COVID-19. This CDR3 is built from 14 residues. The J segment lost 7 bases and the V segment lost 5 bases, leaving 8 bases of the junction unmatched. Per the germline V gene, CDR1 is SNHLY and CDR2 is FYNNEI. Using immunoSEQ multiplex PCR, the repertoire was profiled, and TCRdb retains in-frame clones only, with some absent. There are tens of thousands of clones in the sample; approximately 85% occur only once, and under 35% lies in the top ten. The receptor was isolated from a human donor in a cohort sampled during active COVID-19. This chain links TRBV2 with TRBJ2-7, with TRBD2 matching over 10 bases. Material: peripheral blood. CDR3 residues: CASSPQLAGLEQYF. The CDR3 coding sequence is TGTGCCAGCAGTCCCCAACTAGCGGGGCTGGAGCAGTACTTC.